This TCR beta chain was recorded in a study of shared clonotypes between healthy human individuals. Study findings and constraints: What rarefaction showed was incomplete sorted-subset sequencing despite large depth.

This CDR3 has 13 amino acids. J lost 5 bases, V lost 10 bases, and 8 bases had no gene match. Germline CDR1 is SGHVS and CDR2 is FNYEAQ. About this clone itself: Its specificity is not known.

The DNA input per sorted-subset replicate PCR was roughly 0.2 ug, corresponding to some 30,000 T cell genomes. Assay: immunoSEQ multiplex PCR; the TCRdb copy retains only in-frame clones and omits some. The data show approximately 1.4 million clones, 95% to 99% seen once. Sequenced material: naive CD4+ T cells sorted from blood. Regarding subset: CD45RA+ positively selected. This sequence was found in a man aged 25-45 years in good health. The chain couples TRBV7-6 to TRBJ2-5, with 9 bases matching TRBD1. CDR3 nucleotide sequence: TGTGCCACCAACAGGGGGCGCGGGGAGACCCAGTACTTC. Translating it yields CATNRGRGETQYF. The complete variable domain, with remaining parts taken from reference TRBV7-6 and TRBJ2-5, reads GAGVSQSPRYKVTKRGQDVALRCDPISGHVSLYWYRQALGQGPEFLTYFNYEAQQDKSGLPNDRFSAERPEGSISTLTIQRTEQRDSAMYRCATNRGRGETQYFGPGTRLLVL.